This TCR beta chain was identified in a study of blood T cells in healthy people across ages. This clonotype was counted between two and nine times. Primers used in a second PCR of about 6 to 12 cycles were a sample-barcoded 5' primer and a J-beta primer mix. TCRdb reprocessed the 5' RACE reads with MiXCR, giving one entry per CDR3 protein. The data contain 1.5 million to 2 million distinct CDR3 sequences, 49% of them singletons. Per the germline V gene, CDR1 is MNHNY and CDR2 is SVGAGI (reference sequence). The CDR3 is 14 residues long. V was clipped by 2 bases and J by 5 bases, with 12 bases between them.

This chain links TRBV6-6 with TRBJ2-5, with D perhaps given as TRBD1 or TRBD2 (5 bases each). Sample: blood. This clonotype was obtained from a woman aged 35 to 49 in good health. The chain's CDR3 is CASSYGRGVETQYF. The CDR3 bases are TGTGCCAGCAGTTACGGTCGAGGGGTTGAGACCCAGTACTTC.